This is a list of T cell receptor beta chains from one sample in a study of shared clonotypes between healthy human individuals. Repertoires were generated with immunoSEQ multiplex PCR, while TCRdb's copy carries only in-frame clones and drops some. Of approximately 2,300,000 clones listed, about nine tenths are singletons. Sequences were obtained from naive CD4+ T cells from PBMCs. The receptors originated from a man younger than 35 in good health. Some clones in this sample may be carry-over from other donors' samples. CDR3s include the opening cysteine and the closing phenylalanine or tryptophan. The D gene is left open where the match is weak. The size field is filled for only some rows; it gives once, few, many or a size class.

J gene | D gene | V gene | CDR3 length | clone size | CDR3 protein | CDR3 DNA
TRBJ2-1 | . | TRBV14 | 17 | . | CASSQDWALSSYNEQFF | TGTGCCAGCAGCCAAGATTGGGCCCTGAGCTCCTACAATGAGCAGTTCTTC
TRBJ1-5 | . | TRBV10-2 | 13 | . | CASSDRSRQPQHF | TGCGCCAGCAGTGATCGGTCTCGGCAGCCCCAGCATTTT
TRBJ1-1 | . | TRBV29-1 | 11 | . | CSVGTGTEAFF | TGCAGCGTTGGGACGGGAACTGAAGCTTTCTTT
TRBJ1-2 | . | TRBV25-1 | 14 | few | CASSALGGNYGYTF | TGTGCCAGCAGTGCCCTCGGGGGGAACTATGGCTACACCTTC
TRBJ1-2 | . | TRBV7-8 | 16 | . | CASSPSRQLLTEGYTF | TGTGCCAGCAGCCCTAGCAGACAGCTTCTTACAGAGGGCTACACCTTC
TRBJ2-4 | TRBD1 | TRBV28 | 16 | . | CASSLLGQGAKNIQYF | TGTGCCAGCAGTTTATTAGGACAGGGGGCCAAAAACATTCAGTACTTC
TRBJ1-2 | . | TRBV28 | 14 | . | CASSLWAGSHGYTF | TGTGCCAGCAGTTTATGGGCAGGGAGCCATGGCTACACCTTC
TRBJ2-7 | TRBD2 | TRBV2 | 13 | . | CASSGWLAEGNYF | TGTGCCAGCAGTGGTTGGCTAGCGGAGGGGAATTACTTC
TRBJ1-3 | . | TRBV19 | 13 | . | CASSRLEGNTIYF | TGTGCCAGTAGTCGATTGGAAGGAAACACCATATATTTT
TRBJ2-5 | . | TRBV15 | 14 | . | CATSMRVLMETQYF | TGTGCCACCAGCATGAGGGTCTTGATGGAGACCCAGTACTTC
TRBJ1-4 | TRBD1 | TRBV13 | 15 | once | CASSPGQGRDEKLFF | TGTGCCAGCAGCCCCGGACAGGGTCGGGATGAAAAACTGTTTTTT
TRBJ1-2 | . | TRBV6-5 | 13 | . | CASTLGRNYGYTF | TGTGCCAGCACCCTCGGACGGAACTATGGCTACACCTTC